These T cell receptor beta chains were read from a single sample in a study of neurological immune-mediated disorders. One entry per CDR3 protein, called by TCRdb with MiXCR from the 5' RACE reads. The sample shows 50,000 or so distinct CDR3 sequences, about a tenth of them seen only once. Sequencing used PBMCs. The receptors come from a woman between 35 and 50 years old with HTLV-1-associated myelopathy (HAM/TSP). The CDR3 runs from the conserved cysteine through the conserved F or W. Each record gives: J gene, D gene, clone size, V gene, CDR3 DNA, CDR3 protein. The D gene is left open where the match is weak. Clone size is not always given. Where it is, it says once, few, many or a class for expanded clones.

j_gene: TRBJ1-2
d_gene: TRBD1
abundance: many
v_gene: TRBV6-5
CDR3nt: TGTGCCAGCAGTTACTTGACAGGGGATGGCTACACCTTC
CDR3aa: CASSYLTGDGYTF

j_gene: TRBJ2-5
d_gene: -
abundance: many
v_gene: TRBV5-1
CDR3nt: TGCGCCAGCAGCCCGGATCAAGAGACCCAGTACTTC
CDR3aa: CASSPDQETQYF

j_gene: TRBJ2-3
d_gene: -
abundance: many
v_gene: TRBV4-3
CDR3nt: TGCGCCAGCAGCCAGACTAGGGGCCCCGATACGCAGTATTTT
CDR3aa: CASSQTRGPDTQYF

j_gene: TRBJ1-6
d_gene: -
abundance: many
v_gene: TRBV6-2/TRBV6-3
CDR3nt: TGTGCCAGCAGTTACGGGACCCCCCAGGACTCACCCCTCCACTTT
CDR3aa: CASSYGTPQDSPLHF

j_gene: TRBJ2-2
d_gene: TRBD1
abundance: many
v_gene: TRBV29-1
CDR3nt: TGCAGCGTTAGAGACAGGGATAACACCGGGGAGCTGTTTTTT
CDR3aa: CSVRDRDNTGELFF

j_gene: TRBJ2-1
d_gene: -
abundance: -
v_gene: TRBV7-8
CDR3nt: TGTGCCAGCAGCTTAGCAGCAGGGGAGTGGCACGATGAGCAGTTCTTC
CDR3aa: CASSLAAGEWHDEQFF

j_gene: TRBJ2-1
d_gene: TRBD1
abundance: many
v_gene: TRBV9
CDR3nt: TGTGCCAGCAGTCTAGATGGGGGACAGGGGGCAAACAATGAGCAGTTCTTC
CDR3aa: CASSLDGGQGANNEQFF

j_gene: TRBJ2-3
d_gene: -
abundance: many
v_gene: TRBV27
CDR3nt: TGTGCCAGCAGTTCCCTTGAAATAGATACGCAGTATTTT
CDR3aa: CASSSLEIDTQYF

j_gene: TRBJ1-5
d_gene: -
abundance: -
v_gene: TRBV2
CDR3nt: TGTGCCAGCCGAGGAAGGGGGGGACTCTTTAAGTCCCAGCATTTT
CDR3aa: CASRGRGGLFKSQHF

j_gene: TRBJ2-5
d_gene: -
abundance: many
v_gene: TRBV5-6
CDR3nt: TGTGCCAGCAGCCCCTCGGTGGGGGTAGAGACCCAGTACTTC
CDR3aa: CASSPSVGVETQYF

j_gene: TRBJ2-1
d_gene: TRBD2
abundance: many
v_gene: TRBV5-1
CDR3nt: TGCGCCAGCAGTGGGGAGGGTCCGCCTAGAACCTCCAATGAGCAGTTCTTC
CDR3aa: CASSGEGPPRTSNEQFF

j_gene: TRBJ2-3
d_gene: -
abundance: many
v_gene: TRBV9
CDR3nt: TGTGCCAGCACCCCGGGGGGCTTAAGCACAGATACGCAGTATTTT
CDR3aa: CASTPGGLSTDTQYF

j_gene: TRBJ1-2
d_gene: -
abundance: few
v_gene: TRBV7-6
CDR3nt: TGTGCCAGCAGCGTTGACAGGTTGTCTCGGGGCTACACCTTC
CDR3aa: CASSVDRLSRGYTF

j_gene: TRBJ2-5
d_gene: TRBD1
abundance: few
v_gene: TRBV5-1
CDR3nt: TGCGCCAGCAGCTTCGGACAGGGGTGGGAGACCCAGTACTTC
CDR3aa: CASSFGQGWETQYF

j_gene: TRBJ2-5
d_gene: TRBD2
abundance: many
v_gene: TRBV12-3/TRBV12-4
CDR3nt: TGTGCCAGCAACCGAGGGGGACTAGGAGCGGCCCAGTACTTC
CDR3aa: CASNRGGLGAAQYF

j_gene: TRBJ2-3
d_gene: -
abundance: many
v_gene: TRBV5-1
CDR3nt: TGCGCCAGCAGCACCCGGACCTCCGGGCCGGAAGATACGCAGTATTTT
CDR3aa: CASSTRTSGPEDTQYF

j_gene: TRBJ1-2
d_gene: TRBD1
abundance: many
v_gene: TRBV7-9
CDR3nt: TGTGCCAGCAGCTTAAGGCAGGGGGTGAAGGGCTACACCTTC
CDR3aa: CASSLRQGVKGYTF

j_gene: TRBJ1-5
d_gene: -
abundance: many
v_gene: TRBV19
CDR3nt: TGTGCCAGTAGCCCAGGGATCTCTAGCAATCAGCCCCAGCATTTT
CDR3aa: CASSPGISSNQPQHF

j_gene: TRBJ2-3
d_gene: TRBD1
abundance: many
v_gene: TRBV11-2
CDR3nt: TGTGCCAGCAGCAAACGAGCCGGACAGGGCACAGATACGCAGTATTTT
CDR3aa: CASSKRAGQGTDTQYF

j_gene: TRBJ1-2
d_gene: -
abundance: many
v_gene: TRBV27
CDR3nt: TGTGCCAGCAGCGGGGGACATGGCTACACCTTC
CDR3aa: CASSGGHGYTF

j_gene: TRBJ2-2
d_gene: -
abundance: many
v_gene: TRBV20-1
CDR3nt: TGCAGTGCTAGAGTTATCACCGGGGAGCTGTTTTTT
CDR3aa: CSARVITGELFF

j_gene: TRBJ2-1
d_gene: TRBD1
abundance: many
v_gene: TRBV4-3
CDR3nt: TGCGCCAGCCTCAGGGGACAGGGCCTCCCTCAGTGGAATTACAATGAGCAGTTCTTC
CDR3aa: CASLRGQGLPQWNYNEQFF

j_gene: TRBJ2-7
d_gene: -
abundance: many
v_gene: TRBV25-1
CDR3nt: TGTGCCAGCAGTGAATATGGCAGCAAAAACTCCTACGAGCAGTACTTC
CDR3aa: CASSEYGSKNSYEQYF

j_gene: TRBJ2-1
d_gene: TRBD2
abundance: few
v_gene: TRBV6-5
CDR3nt: TGTGCCAGCAGCCTACTAGCGGGGAATGAGCAGTTCTTC
CDR3aa: CASSLLAGNEQFF

j_gene: TRBJ1-1
d_gene: -
abundance: many
v_gene: TRBV7-8
CDR3nt: TGTGCCAGCAGCTTAGCAGGGAACACTGAAGCTTTCTTT
CDR3aa: CASSLAGNTEAFF

j_gene: TRBJ2-3
d_gene: -
abundance: many
v_gene: TRBV10-2
CDR3nt: TGCGCCAGCAGTGATGGGGCAGATACGCAGTATTTT
CDR3aa: CASSDGADTQYF

j_gene: TRBJ2-4
d_gene: -
abundance: few
v_gene: TRBV10-3
CDR3nt: TGTGCCATCAGTGAGTCGGACGGGGCCAAAAACATTCAGTACTTC
CDR3aa: CAISESDGAKNIQYF

j_gene: TRBJ1-1
d_gene: -
abundance: many
v_gene: TRBV20-1
CDR3nt: TGCAGTGCTAGAGTATGGGGAATGAACACTGAAGCTTTCTTT
CDR3aa: CSARVWGMNTEAFF

j_gene: TRBJ1-4
d_gene: -
abundance: many
v_gene: TRBV28
CDR3nt: TGTGCCAGCAGTTTCAGCGGTAATGAAAAACTGTTTTTT
CDR3aa: CASSFSGNEKLFF

j_gene: TRBJ2-4
d_gene: TRBD1
abundance: many
v_gene: TRBV5-1
CDR3nt: TGCGCCAGCAGCTTTCAGGGGGAAAACATTCAGTACTTC
CDR3aa: CASSFQGENIQYF

j_gene: TRBJ1-2
d_gene: TRBD1
abundance: many
v_gene: TRBV12-3/TRBV12-4
CDR3nt: TGTGCCAGCAGTTCGGGACAGGGGACCTATGGCTACACCTTC
CDR3aa: CASSSGQGTYGYTF

j_gene: TRBJ1-1
d_gene: -
abundance: many
v_gene: TRBV4-3
CDR3nt: TGCGCCAGCAGCAAGGGGCCGGGTAGGATGAACACTGAAGCTTTCTTT
CDR3aa: CASSKGPGRMNTEAFF

j_gene: TRBJ1-1
d_gene: -
abundance: many
v_gene: TRBV12-3/TRBV12-4
CDR3nt: TGTGCCAGCAGTTTGGCCCCTAGGTCTGAAGCTTTCTTT
CDR3aa: CASSLAPRSEAFF